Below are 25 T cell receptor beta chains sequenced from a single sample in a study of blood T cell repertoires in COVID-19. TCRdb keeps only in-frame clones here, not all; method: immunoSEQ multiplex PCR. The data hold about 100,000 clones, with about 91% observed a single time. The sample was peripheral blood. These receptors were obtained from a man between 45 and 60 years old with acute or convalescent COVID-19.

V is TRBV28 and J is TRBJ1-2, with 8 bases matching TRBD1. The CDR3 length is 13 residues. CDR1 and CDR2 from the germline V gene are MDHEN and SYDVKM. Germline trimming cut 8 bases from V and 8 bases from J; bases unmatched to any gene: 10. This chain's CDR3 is CASVRQGARGYTF. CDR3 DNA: TGTGCCAGCGTTAGGCAGGGGGCGCGAGGCTACACCTTC.

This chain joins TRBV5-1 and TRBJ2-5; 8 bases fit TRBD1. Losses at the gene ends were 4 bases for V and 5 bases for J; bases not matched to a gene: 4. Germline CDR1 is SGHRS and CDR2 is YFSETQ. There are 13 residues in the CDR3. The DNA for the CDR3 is TGCGCCAGCAGCCAGACAGGGGCGGAGACCCAGTACTTC. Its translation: CASSQTGAETQYF.

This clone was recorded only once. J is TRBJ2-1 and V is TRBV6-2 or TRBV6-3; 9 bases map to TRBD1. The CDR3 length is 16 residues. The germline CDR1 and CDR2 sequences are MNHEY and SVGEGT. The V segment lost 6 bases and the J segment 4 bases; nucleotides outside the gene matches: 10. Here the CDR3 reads CASSPTGQGIYNEQFF. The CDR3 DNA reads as TGTGCCAGCAGCCCTACGGGACAGGGAATATACAATGAGCAGTTCTTC.

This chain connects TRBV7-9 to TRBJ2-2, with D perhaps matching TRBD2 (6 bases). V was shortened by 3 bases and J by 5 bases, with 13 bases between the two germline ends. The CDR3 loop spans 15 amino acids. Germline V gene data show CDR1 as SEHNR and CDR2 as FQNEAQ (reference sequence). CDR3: CASSFGTPRTGELFF. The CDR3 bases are TGTGCCAGCAGCTTTGGGACTCCCAGGACCGGGGAGCTGTTTTTT.

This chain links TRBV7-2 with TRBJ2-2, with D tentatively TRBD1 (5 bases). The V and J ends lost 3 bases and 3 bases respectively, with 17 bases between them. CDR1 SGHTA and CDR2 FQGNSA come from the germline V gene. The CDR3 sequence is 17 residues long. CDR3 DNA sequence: TGTGCCAGCAGCTTCCCCGACAGCTCCCGGTACACCGGGGAGCTGTTTTTT. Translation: CASSFPDSSRYTGELFF.

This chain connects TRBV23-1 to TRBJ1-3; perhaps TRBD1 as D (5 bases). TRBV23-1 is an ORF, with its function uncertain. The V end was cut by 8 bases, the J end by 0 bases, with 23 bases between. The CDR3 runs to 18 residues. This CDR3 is CASPGRGRQQTSGNTIYF. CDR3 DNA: TGCGCCAGCCCCGGGCGGGGGAGGCAGCAAACCTCTGGAAACACCATATATTTT.

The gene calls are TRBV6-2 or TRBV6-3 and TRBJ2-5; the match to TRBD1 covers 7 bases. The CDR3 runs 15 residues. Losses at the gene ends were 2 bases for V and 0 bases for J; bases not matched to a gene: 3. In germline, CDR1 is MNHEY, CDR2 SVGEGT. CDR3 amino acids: CASSYLGQDQETQYF. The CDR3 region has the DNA TGTGCCAGCAGTTACCTAGGACAGGACCAAGAGACCCAGTACTTC.

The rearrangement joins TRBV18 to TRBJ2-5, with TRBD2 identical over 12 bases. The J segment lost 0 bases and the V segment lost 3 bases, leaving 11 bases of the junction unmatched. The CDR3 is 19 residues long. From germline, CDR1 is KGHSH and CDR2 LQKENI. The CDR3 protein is CASSPTQPGTSGYQETQYF. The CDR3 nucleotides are TGTGCCAGCTCACCCACCCAACCCGGGACTAGCGGGTACCAAGAGACCCAGTACTTC.

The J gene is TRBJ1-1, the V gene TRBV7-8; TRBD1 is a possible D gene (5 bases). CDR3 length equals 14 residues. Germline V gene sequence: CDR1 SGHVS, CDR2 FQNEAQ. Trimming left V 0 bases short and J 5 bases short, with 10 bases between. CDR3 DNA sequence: TGTGCCAGCAGCTTAGCCTCCGGGGGGACTGAAGCTTTCTTT. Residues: CASSLASGGTEAFF.

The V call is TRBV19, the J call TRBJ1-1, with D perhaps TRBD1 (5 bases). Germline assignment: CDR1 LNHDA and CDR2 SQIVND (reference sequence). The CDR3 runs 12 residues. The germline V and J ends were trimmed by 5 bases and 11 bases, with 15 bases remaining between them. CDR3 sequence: CASSSPGKLAFF. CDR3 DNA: TGTGCCAGTAGTTCGCCAGGGAAGTTGGCTTTCTTT.

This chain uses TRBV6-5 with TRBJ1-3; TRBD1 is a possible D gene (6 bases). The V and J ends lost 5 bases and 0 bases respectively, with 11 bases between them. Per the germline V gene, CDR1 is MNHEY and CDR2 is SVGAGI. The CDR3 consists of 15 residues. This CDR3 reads CASSPRDTSGNTIYF. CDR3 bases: TGTGCCAGCAGTCCCCGGGACACCTCTGGAAACACCATATATTTT.

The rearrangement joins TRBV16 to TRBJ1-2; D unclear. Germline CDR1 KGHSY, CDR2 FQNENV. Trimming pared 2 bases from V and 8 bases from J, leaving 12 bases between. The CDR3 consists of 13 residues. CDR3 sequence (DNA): TGTGCCAGCAGCCAAAGGCGGGGAGACGGCTACACCTTC. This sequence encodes CASSQRRGDGYTF.

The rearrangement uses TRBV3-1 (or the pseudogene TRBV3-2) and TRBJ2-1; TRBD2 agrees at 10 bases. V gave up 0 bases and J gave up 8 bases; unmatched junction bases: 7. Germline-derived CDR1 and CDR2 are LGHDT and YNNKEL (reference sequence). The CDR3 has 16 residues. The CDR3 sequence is CASSQEYSGGRYEQFF. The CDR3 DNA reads TGTGCCAGCAGCCAAGAGTATAGCGGGGGGAGATATGAGCAGTTCTTC.

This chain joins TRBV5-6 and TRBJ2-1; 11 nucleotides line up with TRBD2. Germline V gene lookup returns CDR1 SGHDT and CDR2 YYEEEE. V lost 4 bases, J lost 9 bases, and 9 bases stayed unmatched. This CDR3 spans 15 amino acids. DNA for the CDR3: TGTGCCAGCAGCATTCCGGGACTAGCGGTCGGTGAGCAGTTCTTC. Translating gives CASSIPGLAVGEQFF.

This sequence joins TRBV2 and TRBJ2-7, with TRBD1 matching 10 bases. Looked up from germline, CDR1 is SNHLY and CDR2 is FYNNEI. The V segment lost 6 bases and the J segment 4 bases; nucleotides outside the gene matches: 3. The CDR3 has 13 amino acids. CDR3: CASRWTGGYEQYF. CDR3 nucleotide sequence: TGTGCCAGCAGGTGGACAGGGGGGTACGAGCAGTACTTC.

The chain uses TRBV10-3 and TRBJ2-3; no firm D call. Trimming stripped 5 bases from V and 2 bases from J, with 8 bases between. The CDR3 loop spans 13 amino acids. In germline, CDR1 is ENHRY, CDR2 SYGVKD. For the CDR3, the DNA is TGTGCCATCAGTAAAGACAACACAGATACGCAGTATTTT. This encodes CAISKDNTDTQYF.

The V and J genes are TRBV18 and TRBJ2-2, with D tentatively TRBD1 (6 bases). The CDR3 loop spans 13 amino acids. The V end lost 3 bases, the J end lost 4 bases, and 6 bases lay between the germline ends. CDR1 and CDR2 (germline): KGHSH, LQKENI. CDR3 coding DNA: TGTGCCAGCTCACCGACAGGCACCGGGGAGCTGTTTTTT. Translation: CASSPTGTGELFF.

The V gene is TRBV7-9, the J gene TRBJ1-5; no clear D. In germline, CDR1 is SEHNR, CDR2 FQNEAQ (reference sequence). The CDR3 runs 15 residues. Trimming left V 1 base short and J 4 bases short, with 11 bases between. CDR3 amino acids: CASSLGGIGNQPQHF. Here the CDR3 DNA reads TGTGCCAGCAGCTTAGGAGGGATCGGTAATCAGCCCCAGCATTTT. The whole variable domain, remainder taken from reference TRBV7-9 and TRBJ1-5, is DTGVSQNPRHKITKRGQNVTFRCDPISEHNRLYWYRQTLGQGPEFLTYFQNEAQLEKSRLLSDRFSAERPKGSFSTLEIQRTEQGDSAMYLCASSLGGIGNQPQHFGDGTRLSIL.

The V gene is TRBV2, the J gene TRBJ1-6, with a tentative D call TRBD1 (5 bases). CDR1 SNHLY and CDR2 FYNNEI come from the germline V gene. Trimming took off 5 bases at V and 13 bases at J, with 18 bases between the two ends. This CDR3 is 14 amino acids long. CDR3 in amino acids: CASSRRQYRDPLHF. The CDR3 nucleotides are TGTGCCAGCAGTCGACGACAGTACCGAGATCCCCTCCACTTT. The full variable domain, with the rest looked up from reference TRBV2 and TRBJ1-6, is EPEVTQTPSHQVTQMGQEVILRCVPISNHLYFYWYRQILGQKVEFLVSFYNNEISEKSEIFDDQFSVERPDGSNFTLKIRSTKLEDSAMYFCASSRRQYRDPLHFGNGTRLTVT.

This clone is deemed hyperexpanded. Written as DNA, the CDR3 is TGCAGCGTTGGGGGACTCCATGAAAAACTGTTTTTT. This encodes CSVGGLHEKLFF. The chain is built from TRBV29-1 and TRBJ1-4; D might be TRBD1 (5 bases). With 4 bases removed from V and 6 bases from J, the gap between germline ends came to 9 bases. Germline CDR1 SQVTM, CDR2 ANQGSEA. This CDR3 has 12 amino acids. Together with reference TRBV29-1 and TRBJ1-4, the CDR3 gives the full variable domain: SAVISQKPSRDICQRGTSLTIQCQVDSQVTMMFWYRQQPGQSLTLIATANQGSEATYESGFVIDKFPISRPNLTFSTLTVSNMSPEDSSIYLCSVGGLHEKLFFGSGTQLSVL.

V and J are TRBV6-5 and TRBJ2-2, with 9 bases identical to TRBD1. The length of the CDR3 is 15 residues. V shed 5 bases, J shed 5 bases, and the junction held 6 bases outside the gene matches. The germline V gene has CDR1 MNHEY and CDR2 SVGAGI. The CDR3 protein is CASSPDRGGTGELFF. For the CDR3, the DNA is TGTGCCAGCAGTCCGGACAGGGGAGGGACCGGGGAGCTGTTTTTT.

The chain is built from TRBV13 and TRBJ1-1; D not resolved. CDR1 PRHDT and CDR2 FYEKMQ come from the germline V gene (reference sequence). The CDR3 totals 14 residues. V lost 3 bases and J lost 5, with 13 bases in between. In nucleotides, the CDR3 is TGTGCCAGCAGCTTCCATGGTCTGAGGACTGAAGCTTTCTTT. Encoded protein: CASSFHGLRTEAFF.

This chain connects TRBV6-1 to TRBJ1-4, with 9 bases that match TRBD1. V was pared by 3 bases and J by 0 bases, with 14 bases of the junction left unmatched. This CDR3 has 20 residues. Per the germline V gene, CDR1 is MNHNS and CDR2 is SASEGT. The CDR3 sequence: CASSDEGQGTFLATNEKLFF. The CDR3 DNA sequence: TGTGCCAGCAGTGATGAAGGACAGGGGACTTTCCTTGCAACTAATGAAAAACTGTTTTTT.

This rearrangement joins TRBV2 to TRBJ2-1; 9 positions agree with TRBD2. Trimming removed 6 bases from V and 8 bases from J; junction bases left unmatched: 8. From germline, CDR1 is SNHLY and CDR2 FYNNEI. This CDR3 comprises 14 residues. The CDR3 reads CASRPRGGVDEQFF. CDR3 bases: TGTGCCAGCAGACCTCGCGGGGGGGTCGATGAGCAGTTCTTC. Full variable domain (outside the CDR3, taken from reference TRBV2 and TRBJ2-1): EPEVTQTPSHQVTQMGQEVILRCVPISNHLYFYWYRQILGQKVEFLVSFYNNEISEKSEIFDDQFSVERPDGSNFTLKIRSTKLEDSAMYFCASRPRGGVDEQFFGPGTRLTVL.

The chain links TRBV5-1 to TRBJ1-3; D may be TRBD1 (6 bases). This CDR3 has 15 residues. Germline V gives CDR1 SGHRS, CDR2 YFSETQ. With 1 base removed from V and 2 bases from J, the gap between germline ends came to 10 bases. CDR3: CASSLMAGAGNTIYF. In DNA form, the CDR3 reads TGCGCCAGCAGCTTGATGGCAGGGGCTGGAAACACCATATATTTT. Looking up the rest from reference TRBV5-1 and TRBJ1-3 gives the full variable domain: KAGVTQTPRYLIKTRGQQVTLSCSPISGHRSVSWYQQTPGQGLQFLFEYFSETQRNKGNFPGRFSGRQFSNSRSEMNVSTLELGDSALYLCASSLMAGAGNTIYFGEGSWLTVV.